The present TCR beta chain was sequenced within a study of CD8+CD57+ T cells in acquired aplastic anemia. The overall study: Yields of DNA that came from sorted CD4+ and CD8+ cells averaged roughly 3.2 ug. General study results and limits: Patients were compared with controls for CD8+ Simpson's diversity, and no significant difference emerged.

TCR beta VDJ and CDR3 were profiled, and genomic DNA was the template. TCRdb reanalysed the reads using MiXCR and keeps one entry per CDR3 protein. The top ten hold 3% to 5% of the sample, which has about 420,000 distinct CDR3 sequences, roughly 68% seen once. Note on this clonotype: Its target is unknown.

This CDR3 has 13 residues. With 5 bases removed from V and 12 bases from J, the gap between germline ends came to 20 bases. Germline V gene lookup returns CDR1 SQVTM and CDR2 ANQGSEA. The sequence was obtained from a human donor in good health, serving as a control. Sequencing was done on a sample of sorted CD4+, CD8+, or CD8+CD57+ T cells (not recorded which) from PBMCs. The genes are TRBV29-1 and TRBJ2-4; the D is unclear. CDR3 sequence reads: CSVPSLAKNGQYF. The CDR3 coding sequence is TGCAGCGTTCCGTCATTAGCCAAAAACGGTCAGTACTTC.